The next 5 T cell receptor beta chains were all read from a single sample in a study of T cell changes during pregnancy in multiple sclerosis. Profiling relied on immunoSEQ multiplex PCR, and the TCRdb table lists in-frame clones only, not all of them. The table includes approximately 33,000 clones, about 90% detected once. The sequencing used CD4+ T cells from peripheral blood mononuclear cells, collected after pregnancy. These receptors originate from a female donor with multiple sclerosis, enrolled in a pregnancy study.

This chain connects TRBV7-2 to TRBJ1-2; D might be TRBD1 (5 bases). CDR1 is SGHTA, CDR2 FQGNSA, per germline. The CDR3 length is 12 residues. The germline V and J ends were trimmed by 5 bases and 12 bases, with 16 bases remaining between them. The CDR3 region is CASSQGGAGHTF. CDR3 nucleotide sequence: TGTGCCAGCAGCCAGGGAGGGGCAGGTCACACCTTC.

The chain recombines TRBV20-1 with TRBJ1-1; 10 nucleotides agree with TRBD1. The CDR3 is 11 residues long. Looked up from germline, CDR1 is DFQATT and CDR2 is SNEGSKA (reference sequence). The V gene end was trimmed by 3 bases and the J gene end by 11 bases; junction bases not matched to a gene: 3. CDR3 sequence (DNA): TGCAGTGCTAGGGGGACAGGGGTTGCTTTCTTT. It is translated as CSARGTGVAFF.

This chain joins TRBV18 and TRBJ2-5; 10 bases are a match to TRBD1. Trimming removed 3 bases from V and 9 bases from J; junction bases left unmatched: 13. This CDR3 is 16 amino acids long. The germline V gene encodes CDR1 KGHSH and CDR2 LQKENI. DNA for the CDR3: TGTGCCAGCTCACCCCTTGTGGGACAGGGGTCATTGGCCCAGTACTTC. Translated, it gives CASSPLVGQGSLAQYF.

V and J are TRBV5-1 and TRBJ2-1, with D unclear. Trimming took 1 base from V and 0 from J, leaving 11 bases between them. This CDR3 region has 16 residues. The germline CDR1 and CDR2 sequences are SGHRS and YFSETQ. The CDR3 DNA reads as TGCGCCAGCAGCTTGAGCCCTACGAGCTCCTACAATGAGCAGTTCTTC. Translating it yields CASSLSPTSSYNEQFF.

The chain combines TRBV25-1 with TRBJ2-1; 7 bases are shared with TRBD1. V dropped 4 bases and J dropped 8; count of bases not matched to a gene: 14. The germline CDR1 and CDR2 sequences are MGHDK and SYGVNS. The length of the CDR3 is 16 residues. CDR3 sequence: CASSGKEQGWIDEQFF. In DNA, the CDR3 is TGTGCCAGCAGTGGAAAGGAACAGGGGTGGATTGATGAGCAGTTCTTC.